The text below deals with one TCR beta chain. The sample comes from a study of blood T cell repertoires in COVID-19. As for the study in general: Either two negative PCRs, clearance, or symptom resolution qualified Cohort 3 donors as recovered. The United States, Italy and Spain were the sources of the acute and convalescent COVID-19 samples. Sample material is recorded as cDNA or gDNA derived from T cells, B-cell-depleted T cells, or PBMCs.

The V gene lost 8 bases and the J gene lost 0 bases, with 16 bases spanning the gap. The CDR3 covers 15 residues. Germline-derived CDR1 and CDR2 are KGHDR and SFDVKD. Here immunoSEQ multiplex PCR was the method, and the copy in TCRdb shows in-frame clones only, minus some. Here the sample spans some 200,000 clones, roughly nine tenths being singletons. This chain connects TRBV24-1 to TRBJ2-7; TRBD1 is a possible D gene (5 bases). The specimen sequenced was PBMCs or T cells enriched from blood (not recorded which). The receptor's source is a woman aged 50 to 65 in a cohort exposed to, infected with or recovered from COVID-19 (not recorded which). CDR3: CATNTRTRFSYEQYF. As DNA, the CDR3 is TGTGCCACCAACACCCGGACACGTTTCTCCTACGAGCAGTACTTC.